A selection of T cell receptor beta chains follows, all from one sample in a study of cytomegalovirus exposure and HLA in healthy donors. The table came from immunoSEQ multiplex PCR; TCRdb's copy has only in-frame clones and leaves some out. The sample yields approximately 82,000 clones, 93% seen once. The specimen was PBMCs. Every receptor here comes from a man younger than 35 in good health and CMV-seronegative. Both conserved end residues are part of each CDR3. D genes are given only for firm matches. Size tells how often a clone was seen (once, few, many) or the class of an expanded clone, and some rows leave it out.

cdr3_nt,cdr3_aa,v_call,clone_size,j_call,d_call
TGTGCCAGCAGGCAGGGCTACGAGCAGTACTTC,CASRQGYEQYF,TRBV6-5,.,TRBJ2-7,.
TGTGCCAGCAGCCAAGATGGGGGCGGGGGGGCCAATGAGCAGTTCTTC,CASSQDGGGGANEQFF,TRBV4-2,.,TRBJ2-1,TRBD2
TGTGCCAGCAGCTTGGCAAGTATTGGCTACGAGCAGTACTTC,CASSLASIGYEQYF,TRBV7-2,.,TRBJ2-7,.
TGCGCCAGCAGCCGGGAAGTGTCGGGTGGCACAGATACGCAGTATTTT,CASSREVSGGTDTQYF,TRBV5-1,.,TRBJ2-3,.
TGTGCCATCAGGGGACAGGGGGTCCACAATGAGCAGTTCTTC,CAIRGQGVHNEQFF,TRBV10-3,.,TRBJ2-1,TRBD1
TGTGCCAGCAGTTCTACCGGGACAGGGTGGAATGAGCAGTTCTTC,CASSSTGTGWNEQFF,TRBV6-5,.,TRBJ2-1,TRBD1
TGTGCCAGCAGTAACTGGAGGAGGAGCAATCAGCCCCAGCATTTT,CASSNWRRSNQPQHF,TRBV5-8,.,TRBJ1-5,.
TGTGCCAGCAGCAGAATAGCGGCTAGCACAGATACGCAGTATTTT,CASSRIAASTDTQYF,TRBV7-6,.,TRBJ2-3,.
TGTGCCAGCAGTCGAGATCTCTTCACCGGGGAGCTGTTTTTT,CASSRDLFTGELFF,TRBV2,.,TRBJ2-2,.
TGTGCCAGCTCACCACCGGCTAGCGGGGGGAACCAAGAGACCCAGTACTTC,CASSPPASGGNQETQYF,TRBV18,.,TRBJ2-5,TRBD2
TGTGCCAGCAGCTCCGACAGGGCATCCTACAATGAGCAGTTCTTC,CASSSDRASYNEQFF,TRBV7-2,.,TRBJ2-1,TRBD1
TGCGCCAGCAGCTTGGGGGGAGGCAGGGGACAGCATGAGCAGTTCTTC,CASSLGGGRGQHEQFF,TRBV5-1,.,TRBJ2-1,.
TGTGCCAGCAGGGGACTAGCGGGAGGAGCCGGGGAGCTGTTTTTT,CASRGLAGGAGELFF,TRBV27,.,TRBJ2-2,TRBD2
TGTGCCAGTGCCAGAGGGACAGCTGGGGCCAACGTCCTGACTTTC,CASARGTAGANVLTF,TRBV11-3,.,TRBJ2-6,TRBD1
TGTGCCAGCAGCTTGGGGGCTCGGGAGGCTTTCTTT,CASSLGAREAFF,TRBV5-4,.,TRBJ1-1,.
TGTGCCTGGAGTGTGCAGGGGGGTATCGGAAACACCATATATTTT,CAWSVQGGIGNTIYF,TRBV30,.,TRBJ1-3,TRBD1
TGTGCCAGCAGGGATCCGGGACACCTCTATGGCTACACCTTC,CASRDPGHLYGYTF,TRBV28,once,TRBJ1-2,.
TGTGCCAGCAGTGAGACCGGGACACGGACCCCCGGAAACACCATATATTTT,CASSETGTRTPGNTIYF,TRBV9,.,TRBJ1-3,.
TGTGCCAGCAGTAAGACAGGGGCCCCGACCAGCGAGCAGTACTTC,CASSKTGAPTSEQYF,TRBV25-1,.,TRBJ2-7,TRBD1
TGTGCCAGCAGTTTATCGCCAGGGCCCATGAACACTGAAGCTTTCTTT,CASSLSPGPMNTEAFF,TRBV27,.,TRBJ1-1,.
TGTGCCAGCAGCTTGGGGCAGGGGGCGAGCTCCTATAATTCACCCCTCCACTTT,CASSLGQGASSYNSPLHF,TRBV5-6,.,TRBJ1-6,TRBD1
TGTGCCAGTAGTGGGGACAGGGGACGTCAGCCCCAGCATTTT,CASSGDRGRQPQHF,TRBV19,.,TRBJ1-5,TRBD1
TGTGCCATCAGGTCCAGCGGACAGGCAGCGGGTGGCTACACCTTC,CAIRSSGQAAGGYTF,TRBV10-3,.,TRBJ1-2,TRBD1
TGTGCCAGCAGCTTTGTTCAGGGATCGAACACTGAAGCTTTCTTT,CASSFVQGSNTEAFF,TRBV5-4,.,TRBJ1-1,.
TGTGCCAGCAGGAGATCTAACTATGGCTACACCTTC,CASRRSNYGYTF,TRBV6-5,.,TRBJ1-2,.
TGTGCCAGCGTTCACGGACAGGGGAAAGCCAACGTCCTGACTTTC,CASVHGQGKANVLTF,TRBV19,.,TRBJ2-6,TRBD1
TGTGCCAGCAGTGCTTTTATGAACACTGAAGCTTTCTTT,CASSAFMNTEAFF,TRBV6-4,.,TRBJ1-1,.